This TCR beta chain was identified during a study of OX40 agonist ivuxolimab in advanced cancers. Notes on the research overall: Ivuxolimab was an agonistic, fully human IgG2 monoclonal antibody directed against OX40 (CD134), a costimulatory receptor. Intravenous ivuxolimab was administered to patients every 2 weeks at six dose levels: 0.01, 0.1, 0.3, 1.5, 3 and 10 mg/kg. Of the approximately 50 dose-escalation patients, hepatocellular carcinoma was present in about 20, melanoma in approximately 15, renal cell carcinoma in 9 and head and neck cancer in 9. In the dose-escalation cohort, 70% to 85% of patients were male, and the mean age was about 55 years, with a range of about 23 to 90. Patients were allowed to have had prior anti-PD-1, anti-PD-L1 or anti-CTLA-4 therapy, and around 37% of the dose-escalation patients had previously received checkpoint inhibitors. Three dose-escalation patients achieved partial responses, one with hepatocellular carcinoma and two with cutaneous melanoma. The purpose of peripheral TCRbeta sequencing was to test whether ivuxolimab changed TCR sequence diversity and led to clonal T-cell expansion. The paper describes the monotherapy dose-escalation part (N of about 52 patients) of the phase I trial of ivuxolimab.

Broader findings and caveats from the paper: After ivuxolimab, expanded clones were on average more numerous among CD8+ T cells than among CD4+ T cells. Which antigens the clonally expanded peripheral T cells were specific for was not determined. Low levels of normalized T-cell clonal expansion were also seen in some nonresponding patients. Clonal expansion of both CD4+ and CD8+ blood T cells was observed from baseline to week 6 at doses 0.1 to 3.0 mg/kg. In partial responders in the 0.1-3.0 mg/kg groups, normalized peripheral clonal expansion was found to be among the lowest, especially among CD8+ T cells.

Taking its sample share into account, this clone is hyperexpanded (1% or more). Its antigen specificity is not known. No base quality values were provided; no much bigger clone lies one nucleotide off. The sample holds other DNA sequences that translate to the same CDR3. Patients with a history of autoimmune disease or receiving systemic immunosuppression were excluded from the trial. In every dose cohort, peripheral blood was drawn for TCR sequencing at baseline, cycle 4 day 1, and cycle 7 day 1. Samples were obtained from an open-label, multicenter, first-in-human phase I dose-escalation trial of ivuxolimab. Adults with locally advanced or metastatic head and neck squamous cell, hepatocellular, melanoma or renal cell carcinoma were enrolled in the trial. Before TCR sequencing, CD4+ and CD8+ T cells were separately sorted from peripheral blood. As encoded in the germline V gene, CDR1 is SGHTS while CDR2 is YDEGEE. V lost 6 bases and J lost 4 bases; the stretch between them is 14 bases long. The CDR3 runs 14 residues from the cysteine to the phenylalanine. Of the read, only the CDR3 DNA is kept; its 42 bases are in frame from base 1.

For sequencing of the TCRbeta CDR3 region, genomic DNA was extracted from the sorted cells. The immunoSEQ Assay was used to sequence the TCRbeta CDR3 regions. TCRdb obtained this table from immuneACCESS and retained in-frame rearrangements with V and J assigned. These tables miss some clones; where compared with another copy, unresolved V genes account for less than half of the shortfall, and the remainder is unexplained. Within this sample are 12,000 or so clones, with about four fifths of them counted one time only. The ten largest clones represent roughly a fifth of the sample. The sample consisted of CD4+ or CD8+ T cells sorted from blood, taken in a trial of the OX40 agonist ivuxolimab. This sequence uses TRBV5-8 and TRBJ1-5, with the D gene call left open. This receptor was identified in an adult with an advanced solid tumor such as melanoma, head and neck, liver or kidney cancer. The CDR3 protein sequence reads: CASIGFWSNQPQHF. The nucleotide sequence is TGTGCCAGCATAGGGTTTTGGAGTAATCAGCCCCAGCATTTT.